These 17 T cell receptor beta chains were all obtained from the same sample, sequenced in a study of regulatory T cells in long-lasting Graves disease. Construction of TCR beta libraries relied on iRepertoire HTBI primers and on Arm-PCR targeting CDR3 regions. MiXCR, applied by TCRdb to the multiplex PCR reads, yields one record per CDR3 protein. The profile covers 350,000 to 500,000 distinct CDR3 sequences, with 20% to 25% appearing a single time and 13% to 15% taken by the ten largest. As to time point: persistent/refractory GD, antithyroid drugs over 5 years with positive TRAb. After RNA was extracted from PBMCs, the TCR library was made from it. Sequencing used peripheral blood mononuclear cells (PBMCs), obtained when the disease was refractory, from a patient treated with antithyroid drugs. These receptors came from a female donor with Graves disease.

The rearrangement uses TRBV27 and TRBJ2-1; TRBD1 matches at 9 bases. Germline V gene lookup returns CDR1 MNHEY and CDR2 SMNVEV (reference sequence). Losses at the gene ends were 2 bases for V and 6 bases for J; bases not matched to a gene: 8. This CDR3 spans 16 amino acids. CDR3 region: CASSLPGTGTGNEQFF. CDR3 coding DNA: TGTGCCAGCAGTTTACCCGGGACAGGGACTGGCAATGAGCAGTTCTTC.

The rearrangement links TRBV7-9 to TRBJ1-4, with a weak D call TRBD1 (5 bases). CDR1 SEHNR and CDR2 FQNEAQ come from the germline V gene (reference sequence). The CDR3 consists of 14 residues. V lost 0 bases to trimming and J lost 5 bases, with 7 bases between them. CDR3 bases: TGTGCCAGCAGCTTAGCAGGGGTAAATGAAAAACTGTTTTTT. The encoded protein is CASSLAGVNEKLFF.

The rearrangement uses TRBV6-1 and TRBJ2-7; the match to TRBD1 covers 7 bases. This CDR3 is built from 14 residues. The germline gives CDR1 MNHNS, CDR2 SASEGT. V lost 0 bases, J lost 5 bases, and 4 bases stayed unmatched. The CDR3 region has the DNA TGTGCCAGCAGTGAAGCGAGGGGGCTCCACGAGCAGTACTTC. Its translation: CASSEARGLHEQYF.

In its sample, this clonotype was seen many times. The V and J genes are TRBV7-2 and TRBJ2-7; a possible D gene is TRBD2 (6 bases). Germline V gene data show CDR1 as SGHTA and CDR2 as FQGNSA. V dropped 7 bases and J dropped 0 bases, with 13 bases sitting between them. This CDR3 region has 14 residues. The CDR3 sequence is CASTPLATSYEQYF. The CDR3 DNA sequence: TGTGCCAGCACCCCTCTAGCGACCTCCTACGAGCAGTACTTC.

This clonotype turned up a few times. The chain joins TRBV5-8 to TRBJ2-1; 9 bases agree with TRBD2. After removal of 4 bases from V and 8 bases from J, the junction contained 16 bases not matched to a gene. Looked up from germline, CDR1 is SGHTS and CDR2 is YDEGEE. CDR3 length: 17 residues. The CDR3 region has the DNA TGTGCCAGCAGCCAAGAGGTAGCGGGAGACCCCTGGGATGAGCAGTTCTTC. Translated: CASSQEVAGDPWDEQFF.

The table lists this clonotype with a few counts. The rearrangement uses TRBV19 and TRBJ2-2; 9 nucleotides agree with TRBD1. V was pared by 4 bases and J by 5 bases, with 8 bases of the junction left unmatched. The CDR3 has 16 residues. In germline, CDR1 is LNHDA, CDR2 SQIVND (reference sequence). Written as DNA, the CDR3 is TGTGCCAGTAGTACACCGGGACAGGGTCGGACCGGGGAGCTGTTTTTT. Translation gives CASSTPGQGRTGELFF.

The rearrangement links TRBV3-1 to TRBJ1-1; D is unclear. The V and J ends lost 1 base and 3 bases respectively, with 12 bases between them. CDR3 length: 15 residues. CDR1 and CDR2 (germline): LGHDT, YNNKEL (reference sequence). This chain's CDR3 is CASSQGIWEDTEAFF. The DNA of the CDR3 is TGTGCCAGCAGCCAAGGCATATGGGAGGACACTGAAGCTTTCTTT.

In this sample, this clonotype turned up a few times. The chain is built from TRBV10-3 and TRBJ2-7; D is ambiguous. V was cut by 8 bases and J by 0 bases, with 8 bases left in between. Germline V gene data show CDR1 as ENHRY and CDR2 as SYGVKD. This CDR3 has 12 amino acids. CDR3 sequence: CAISANSYEQYF. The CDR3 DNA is TGTGCCATCTCAGCGAACTCCTACGAGCAGTACTTC.

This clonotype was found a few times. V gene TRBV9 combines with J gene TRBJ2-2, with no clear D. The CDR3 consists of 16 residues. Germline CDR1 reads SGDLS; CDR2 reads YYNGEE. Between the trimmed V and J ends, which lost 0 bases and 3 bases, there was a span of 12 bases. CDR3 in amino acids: CASSVGVYSDTGELFF. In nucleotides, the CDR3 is TGTGCCAGCAGCGTAGGGGTGTATTCGGACACCGGGGAGCTGTTTTTT.

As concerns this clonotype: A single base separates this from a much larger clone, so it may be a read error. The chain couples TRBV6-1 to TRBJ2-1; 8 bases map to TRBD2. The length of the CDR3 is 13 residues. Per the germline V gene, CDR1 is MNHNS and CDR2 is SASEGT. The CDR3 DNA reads TGTGCCAGCAGTAGCGGGAGTTACAATGAGCGGTTCTTC. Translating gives CASSSGSYNERFF.

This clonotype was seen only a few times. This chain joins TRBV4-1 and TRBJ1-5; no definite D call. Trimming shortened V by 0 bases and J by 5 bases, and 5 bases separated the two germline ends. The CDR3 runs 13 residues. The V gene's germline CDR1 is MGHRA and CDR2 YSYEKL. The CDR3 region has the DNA TGCGCCAGCAGCCAAGATTTCTATCAGCCCCAGCATTTT. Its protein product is CASSQDFYQPQHF.

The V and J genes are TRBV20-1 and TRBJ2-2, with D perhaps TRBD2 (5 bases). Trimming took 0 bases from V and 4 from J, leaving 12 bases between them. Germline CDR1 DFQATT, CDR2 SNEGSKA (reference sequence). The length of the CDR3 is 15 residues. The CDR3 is CSARDGSDSTGELFF. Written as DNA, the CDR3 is TGCAGTGCTAGAGACGGTAGCGATAGCACCGGGGAGCTGTTTTTT.

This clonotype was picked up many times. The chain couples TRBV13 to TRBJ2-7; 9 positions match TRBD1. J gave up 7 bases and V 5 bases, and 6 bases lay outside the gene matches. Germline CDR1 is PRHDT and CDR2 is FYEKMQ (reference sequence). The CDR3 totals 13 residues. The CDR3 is CASSMWTGAEQYF. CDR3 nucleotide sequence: TGTGCCAGCAGCATGTGGACAGGGGCGGAGCAGTACTTC.

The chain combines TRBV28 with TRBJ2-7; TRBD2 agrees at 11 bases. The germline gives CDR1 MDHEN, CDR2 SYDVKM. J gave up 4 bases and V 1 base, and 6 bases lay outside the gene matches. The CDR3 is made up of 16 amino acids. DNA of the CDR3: TGTGCCAGCAGTTTATATGGTAGCGGGAGGGGATACGAGCAGTACTTC. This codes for CASSLYGSGRGYEQYF.

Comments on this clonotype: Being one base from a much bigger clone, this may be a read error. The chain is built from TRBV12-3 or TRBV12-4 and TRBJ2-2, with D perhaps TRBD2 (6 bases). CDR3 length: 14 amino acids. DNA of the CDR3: TGTGCCAGCAGTTTAGCGAGGGAATCCGGGGGGCTGTTTTTT. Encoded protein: CASSLARESGGLFF.

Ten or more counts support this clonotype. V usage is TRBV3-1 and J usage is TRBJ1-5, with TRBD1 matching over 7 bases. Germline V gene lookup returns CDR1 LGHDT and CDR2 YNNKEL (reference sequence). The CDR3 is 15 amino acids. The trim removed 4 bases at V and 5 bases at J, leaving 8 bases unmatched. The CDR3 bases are TGTGCCAGCAGCCGTTGGCCCACAGGGGATCAGCCCCAGCATTTT. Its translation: CASSRWPTGDQPQHF.

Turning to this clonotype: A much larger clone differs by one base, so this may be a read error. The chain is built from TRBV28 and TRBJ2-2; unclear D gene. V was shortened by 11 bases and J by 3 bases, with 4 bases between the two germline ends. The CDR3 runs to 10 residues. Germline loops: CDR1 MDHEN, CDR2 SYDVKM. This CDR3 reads CAVDTGELFF. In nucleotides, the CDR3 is TGTGCCGTAGACACCGGGGAGCTGTTTTTT.